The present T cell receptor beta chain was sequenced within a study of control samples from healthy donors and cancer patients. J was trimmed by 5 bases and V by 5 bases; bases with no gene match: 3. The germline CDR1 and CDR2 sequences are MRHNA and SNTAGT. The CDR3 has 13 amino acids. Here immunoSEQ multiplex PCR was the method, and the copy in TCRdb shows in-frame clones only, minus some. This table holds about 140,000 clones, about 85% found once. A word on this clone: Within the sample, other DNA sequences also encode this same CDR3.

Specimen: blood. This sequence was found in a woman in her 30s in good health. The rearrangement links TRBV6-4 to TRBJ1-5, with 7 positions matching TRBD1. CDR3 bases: TGTGCCAGCAGTCTTGACAGGGATCAGCCCCAGCATTTT. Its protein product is CASSLDRDQPQHF.